The 32 T cell receptor beta chains given below trace back to one sample, sequenced in a study of T cell responses to AZD1222 COVID-19 vaccine. Libraries were prepared by immunoSEQ multiplex PCR; TCRdb keeps only in-frame clonotypes and omits some of them. Found here are about 130,000 clones, over 75% of them singletons; the top ten hold 1.5% to 2%. This sample comprised peripheral blood, obtained on day 0 of AZD1222 vaccination. The receptor source for this set is an adult in good health.

The chain is built from TRBV21-1 and TRBJ2-3; TRBD2 is the table's D call, not checked against the DNA. TRBV21-1 constitutes a pseudogene. CDR3 length: 18 amino acids. CDR3 sequence reads: CASIPETQLAGPTDTQYF. In DNA form, the CDR3 reads TGTGCCAGCATCCCAGAAACACAACTAGCGGGCCCCACAGATACGCAGTATTTT.

Only one count was recorded for this clone. This chain uses TRBV5-1 with TRBJ1-3; possibly TRBD1 for D (5 bases). Trimming stripped 0 bases from V and 4 bases from J, with 14 bases between. The CDR3 extends over 16 amino acids. Germline loops: CDR1 SGHRS, CDR2 YFSETQ. The CDR3 here is CASSLVSGPRGNTIYF. CDR3 DNA: TGCGCCAGCAGCTTGGTTTCGGGACCGAGGGGAAACACCATATATTTT.

The chain joins TRBV18 to TRBJ2-3; 10 bases agree with TRBD2. V shed 6 bases, J shed 3 bases, and the junction held 6 bases outside the gene matches. The germline CDR1 and CDR2 sequences are KGHSH and LQKENI. CDR3 length: 15 residues. This CDR3 reads CASSPTSGTTDTQYF. CDR3 nucleotide sequence: TGTGCCAGCTCCCCCACTAGCGGGACAACAGATACGCAGTATTTT.

The gene calls are TRBV7-8 and TRBJ2-1; D tentatively fits TRBD1 or TRBD2 (5 bases each). This CDR3 is 15 amino acids long. V was pared by 5 bases and J by 6 bases, with 17 bases between. Germline lookup yields CDR1 SGHVS and CDR2 FQNEAQ. The CDR3 DNA follows: TGTGCCAGCAGCCGCCTGGGGGAAAGGGGCAATGAGCAGTTCTTC. Translating gives CASSRLGERGNEQFF. The whole variable domain, remainder taken from reference TRBV7-8 and TRBJ2-1, is GAGVSQSPRYKVAKRGQDVALRCDPISGHVSLFWYQQALGQGPEFLTYFQNEAQLDKSGLPSDRFFAERPEGSVSTLKIQRTQQEDSAVYLCASSRLGERGNEQFFGPGTRLTVL.

J is TRBJ2-2 and V is TRBV24-1; D not resolved. The CDR3 loop spans 16 amino acids. Trimming shortened V by 5 bases and J by 1 base, and 13 bases separated the two germline ends. Germline V gene data show CDR1 as KGHDR and CDR2 as SFDVKD. The CDR3 protein is CATSARRTENTGELFF. Here the CDR3 DNA reads TGTGCCACCAGTGCCCGTAGAACAGAGAACACCGGGGAGCTGTTTTTT.

The chain carries TRBV9 and TRBJ2-1; TRBD2 agrees at 9 bases. The CDR3 consists of 15 residues. Germline V gene lookup returns CDR1 SGDLS and CDR2 YYNGEE. The junction had 2 bases not matched to a gene; V was cut back by 4 bases and J by 0 bases. CDR3 amino acids: CASSLAGSSYNEQFF. As DNA, the CDR3 is TGTGCCAGCAGCCTAGCGGGGAGCTCCTACAATGAGCAGTTCTTC. The full variable domain, with the rest looked up from reference TRBV9 and TRBJ2-1, is DSGVTQTPKHLITATGQRVTLRCSPRSGDLSVYWYQQSLDQGLQFLIQYYNGEERAKGNILERFSAQQFPDLHSELNLSSLELGDSALYFCASSLAGSSYNEQFFGPGTRLTVL.

This sequence joins TRBV6-5 and TRBJ1-2; the match to TRBD1 covers 7 bases. CDR1 and CDR2 from the germline V gene are MNHEY and SVGAGI. The CDR3 has 12 residues. V lost 11 bases and J lost 4; bases outside the gene matches: 7. The CDR3 protein is CASQGGLYGYTF. As DNA, the CDR3 is TGTGCCTCCCAGGGGGGACTCTATGGCTACACCTTC.

V and J are TRBV25-1 and TRBJ1-4; the D is unclear. V lost 2 bases and J lost 7, with 8 bases in between. CDR3 length: 13 residues. CDR1 and CDR2 from the germline V gene are MGHDK and SYGVNS. CDR3 nucleotide sequence: TGTGCCAGCAGTGAAAGTTCTGTTGAAAAACTGTTTTTT. This codes for CASSESSVEKLFF.

This clone was counted a single time. The chain has TRBV7-3 and TRBJ2-7; 7 bases map to TRBD1. The CDR3 has 15 residues. Per germline, CDR1 SGHTA and CDR2 FQGTGA. V lost 5 bases, J lost 3 bases, and 10 bases stayed unmatched. In DNA, the CDR3 is TGTGCCAGCAGCCGTGTCGGGACAGAAGGCTACGAGCAGTACTTC. As protein: CASSRVGTEGYEQYF.

V and J are TRBV5-1 and TRBJ1-6, with 10 bases aligning to TRBD1. The CDR3 sequence is 15 residues long. V dropped 3 bases and J dropped 9; count of bases not matched to a gene: 6. Germline V CDR1 and CDR2: SGHRS, YFSETQ. The CDR3 coding sequence is TGCGCCAGCAGCTCCGGGACAGGGGTACGTTCACCCCTCCACTTT. Translated, it gives CASSSGTGVRSPLHF. Full variable domain (remainder filled in from reference TRBV5-1 and TRBJ1-6): KAGVTQTPRYLIKTRGQQVTLSCSPISGHRSVSWYQQTPGQGLQFLFEYFSETQRNKGNFPGRFSGRQFSNSRSEMNVSTLELGDSALYLCASSSGTGVRSPLHFGNGTRLTVT.

The chain links TRBV2 to TRBJ2-3; no firm D call. The V end lost 8 bases, the J end lost 1 base, and 4 bases lay between the germline ends. CDR3 size: 11 residues. Germline assignment: CDR1 SNHLY and CDR2 FYNNEI. The CDR3 sequence: CASGRTDTQYF. CDR3 DNA: TGTGCCAGCGGACGCACAGATACGCAGTATTTT.

The genes are TRBV6-5 and TRBJ1-2; D is perhaps TRBD1 (5 bases). The CDR3 sequence is 14 residues long. From germline, CDR1 is MNHEY and CDR2 SVGAGI. Trimming cost V 2 bases and J 2 bases, with 9 bases left between them. CDR3 sequence (DNA): TGTGCCAGCAGTTACGTGGAGGGGAACTATGGCTACACCTTC. Translation gives CASSYVEGNYGYTF.

This clone was recorded only once. J is TRBJ1-2 and V is TRBV30; TRBD1 aligns across 8 bases. J was trimmed by 5 bases and V by 5 bases; bases with no gene match: 7. The CDR3 consists of 13 residues. Germline CDR1 is GTSNPN and CDR2 is SVGIG (reference sequence). CDR3 amino acids: CAWLDRVRYGYTF. The CDR3 nucleotides read TGTGCCTGGCTGGACAGGGTCCGGTATGGCTACACCTTC.

The chain has TRBV5-1 and TRBJ2-6; 8 positions match TRBD1. The CDR3 contains 18 residues. Germline-derived CDR1 and CDR2 are SGHRS and YFSETQ. The J segment lost 0 bases and the V segment lost 1 base, leaving 6 bases of the junction unmatched. CDR3 in DNA: TGCGCCAGCAGCTTGTCGGGCAGGGGGCACTCTGGGGCCAACGTCCTGACTTTC. Its translation: CASSLSGRGHSGANVLTF.

This clone has a single count. The rearrangement joins TRBV7-9 to TRBJ1-1; no clear D gene. V lost 6 bases to trimming and J lost 10 bases, with 6 bases between them. CDR3 size: 9 residues. Germline V gene lookup returns CDR1 SEHNR and CDR2 FQNEAQ (reference sequence). The CDR3 coding sequence is TGTGCCAGCAGTGAGGTAGCTTTCTTT. It translates to CASSEVAFF.

The gene calls are TRBV30 and TRBJ1-2; D unclear. Trimming removed 4 bases from V and 4 bases from J, with 13 bases in between. The length of the CDR3 is 13 residues. Germline lookup yields CDR1 GTSNPN and CDR2 SVGIG (reference sequence). CDR3 DNA: TGTGCCTGGAAACGTCGCCCAGCCTATGGCTACACCTTC. It yields the protein CAWKRRPAYGYTF.

This clone showed up just a few times. This sequence joins TRBV10-1 and TRBJ2-7; D unresolved. V was cut by 4 bases and J by 0 bases, with 7 bases left in between. Germline V gene lookup returns CDR1 WNHNN and CDR2 SYGVQD (reference sequence). The CDR3 runs 13 residues. The CDR3 is CASSAALSYEQYF. CDR3 nucleotides: TGCGCCAGCAGTGCGGCACTCTCCTACGAGCAGTACTTC.

The gene calls are TRBV7-3 and TRBJ1-5; D gene unclear. CDR3 length: 14 residues. Germline values: CDR1 SGHTA, CDR2 FQGTGA. The V gene lost 11 bases and the J gene lost 0 bases, with 14 bases spanning the gap. In nucleotides, the CDR3 is TGTGCCTCTTTCGGGCTGGATAGCAATCAGCCCCAGCATTTT. It codes for CASFGLDSNQPQHF.

The V call is TRBV30, the J call TRBJ1-5; 7 bases agree with TRBD1. Germline-derived CDR1 and CDR2 are GTSNPN and SVGIG (reference sequence). Trimming took 8 bases from V and 5 from J; bases not matched to a gene: 12. The CDR3 is 14 residues long. The CDR3 region has the DNA TGTGCCCGCCACAGGGGACGTGCGGATCAGCCCCAGCATTTT. Translated: CARHRGRADQPQHF.

This chain uses TRBV5-4 with TRBJ1-6; tentatively, D is TRBD1 (6 bases). The V and J ends lost 0 bases and 9 bases respectively, with 16 bases between them. Germline V CDR1 and CDR2: SGHNT, YYREEE (reference sequence). CDR3 length: 16 amino acids. CDR3 residues: CASSLAGGIQGSPLHF. The CDR3 nucleotides are TGTGCCAGCAGCTTGGCCGGGGGCATTCAGGGTTCACCCCTCCACTTT.

This chain uses TRBV9 with TRBJ1-1; possibly TRBD1 for D (5 bases). V lost 0 bases and J 11 bases, leaving 14 bases between the germline ends. Per the germline V gene, CDR1 is SGDLS and CDR2 is YYNGEE. The CDR3 sequence is 13 residues long. The CDR3 loop reads CASSVDSGGSAFF. In DNA form, the CDR3 reads TGTGCCAGCAGCGTAGACAGTGGGGGATCGGCTTTCTTT.

The J gene is TRBJ1-4, the V gene TRBV10-2, with D perhaps TRBD1 (5 bases). The CDR3 loop spans 14 amino acids. From germline, CDR1 is WSHSY and CDR2 SAAADI. Trimming removed 6 bases at V and 3 bases at J, with 11 bases between. The CDR3 DNA reads TGCGCCAGCAGCCCTGGGGGGTCTAATGAAAAACTGTTTTTT. Its protein product is CASSPGGSNEKLFF.

This clone has a single count. V is TRBV5-1 and J is TRBJ2-3; D not resolved. Germline values: CDR1 SGHRS, CDR2 YFSETQ. CDR3 length: 15 residues. V was cut by 7 bases and J by 0 bases, with 15 bases left in between. CDR3 in DNA: TGCGCCAGCCGTCCGGTGGCCCACAGCACAGATACGCAGTATTTT. Protein product: CASRPVAHSTDTQYF.

CDR3 bases: TGTGCCAGCAGCCAGACCGGGACTCGGCATTCACCCCTCCACTTT. Protein: CASSQTGTRHSPLHF. The chain uses TRBV11-3 and TRBJ1-6, with D perhaps matching TRBD1 (5 bases). This CDR3 region has 15 residues. Germline V lookup: CDR1 SGHNT, CDR2 YENEEA. The ends were cut back, 5 bases at V and 8 bases at J, with 16 bases in the middle.

This chain joins TRBV19 and TRBJ1-2, with D unclear. The germline CDR1 and CDR2 sequences are LNHDA and SQIVND (reference sequence). This CDR3 has 16 residues. Trimming took off 2 bases at V and 6 bases at J, with 19 bases between the two ends. CDR3 loop: CASSISSDGVLDGYTF. As DNA, the CDR3 is TGTGCCAGTAGTATATCCTCAGACGGGGTATTGGATGGCTACACCTTC.

The gene calls are TRBV6-2 or TRBV6-3 and TRBJ1-3, with D maybe TRBD1 (5 bases). Between the trimmed V and J ends, which lost 2 bases and 6 bases, there was a span of 17 bases. In germline, CDR1 is MNHEY, CDR2 SVGEGT. The CDR3 runs 16 residues. The CDR3 DNA reads as TGTGCCAGCAGTTACCTAACGGGACTGTCCGCAAACACCATATATTTT. Amino acid sequence: CASSYLTGLSANTIYF.

The rearrangement joins TRBV18 to TRBJ2-6; D may be TRBD1 (6 bases). In germline, CDR1 is KGHSH, CDR2 LQKENI. The CDR3 consists of 17 residues. Between the trimmed V and J ends, which lost 6 bases and 0 bases, there was a span of 15 bases. The CDR3 sequence: CASSPLQGPSGANVLTF. The CDR3 DNA sequence: TGTGCCAGCTCGCCCCTACAGGGCCCCTCTGGGGCCAACGTCCTGACTTTC.

V is TRBV5-1 and J is TRBJ1-3, with D unclear. Trimming removed 3 bases from V and 0 bases from J, with 10 bases in between. The CDR3 is made up of 15 amino acids. From germline, CDR1 is SGHRS and CDR2 YFSETQ. The CDR3 region is CASSSTAYSGNTIYF. CDR3 DNA sequence: TGCGCCAGCAGCTCCACAGCTTACTCTGGAAACACCATATATTTT. Looking up the rest from reference TRBV5-1 and TRBJ1-3 gives the full variable domain: KAGVTQTPRYLIKTRGQQVTLSCSPISGHRSVSWYQQTPGQGLQFLFEYFSETQRNKGNFPGRFSGRQFSNSRSEMNVSTLELGDSALYLCASSSTAYSGNTIYFGEGSWLTVV.

The chain recombines TRBV19 with TRBJ1-2, with D unclear. Germline V gene data show CDR1 as LNHDA and CDR2 as SQIVND (reference sequence). V shed 7 bases and J shed 4 bases, with 10 bases lying between them. The CDR3 is 12 amino acids. This CDR3 is CASKAAIYGYTF. The CDR3 DNA is TGTGCCAGTAAAGCAGCCATCTATGGCTACACCTTC.

This CDR3 is CASSVVLQSSYNEQFF. The CDR3 coding sequence is TGTGCCAGCAGCGTAGTTCTACAGAGCTCCTACAATGAGCAGTTCTTC. V gene TRBV9 combines with J gene TRBJ2-1; D is unclear. Germline CDR1 is SGDLS and CDR2 is YYNGEE. V was clipped by 0 bases and J by 0 bases, with 10 bases between them. The CDR3 runs to 16 residues.

The rearrangement joins TRBV27 to TRBJ2-7; D might be TRBD1 (6 bases). CDR1 MNHEY and CDR2 SMNVEV come from the germline V gene (reference sequence). The V and J ends lost 2 bases and 5 bases respectively, with 16 bases between them. This CDR3 contains 15 residues. The chain's CDR3 is CASSLEYLGADEQYF. The CDR3 nucleotides read TGTGCCAGCAGTTTAGAGTACTTGGGGGCGGACGAGCAGTACTTC.

V and J are TRBV19 and TRBJ2-3; 10 nucleotides agree with TRBD2. Unmatched junction bases numbered 4, after V lost 6 bases and J lost 1 base. The CDR3 has 15 residues. The germline V gene has CDR1 LNHDA and CDR2 SQIVND (reference sequence). The CDR3 sequence is CASRRLAGGTDTQYF. The CDR3 coding sequence is TGTGCCAGTAGAAGGCTAGCGGGAGGCACAGATACGCAGTATTTT.